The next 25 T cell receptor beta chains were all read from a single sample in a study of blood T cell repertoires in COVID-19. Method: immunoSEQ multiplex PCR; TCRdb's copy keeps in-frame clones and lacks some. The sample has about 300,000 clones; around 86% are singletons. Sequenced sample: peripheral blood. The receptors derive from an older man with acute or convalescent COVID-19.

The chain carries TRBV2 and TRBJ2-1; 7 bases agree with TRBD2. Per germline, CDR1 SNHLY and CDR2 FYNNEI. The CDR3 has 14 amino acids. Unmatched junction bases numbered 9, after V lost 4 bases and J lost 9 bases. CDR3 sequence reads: CASSGRTREGEQFF. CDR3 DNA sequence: TGTGCCAGCAGTGGCCGGACTAGGGAGGGTGAGCAGTTCTTC.

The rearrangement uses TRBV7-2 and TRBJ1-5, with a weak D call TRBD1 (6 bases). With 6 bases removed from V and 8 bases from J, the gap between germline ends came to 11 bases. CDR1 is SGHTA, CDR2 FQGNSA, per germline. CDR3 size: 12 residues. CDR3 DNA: TGTGCCAGCAGTAGACAGGAGGAGCCCCAGCATTTT. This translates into CASSRQEEPQHF.

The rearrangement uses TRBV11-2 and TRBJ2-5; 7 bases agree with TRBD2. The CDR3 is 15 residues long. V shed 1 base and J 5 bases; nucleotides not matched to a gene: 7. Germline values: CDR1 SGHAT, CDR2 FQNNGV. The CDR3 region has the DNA TGTGCCAGCAGCTTAGGCGGCGGGAGCTGGGAGACCCAGTACTTC. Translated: CASSLGGGSWETQYF.

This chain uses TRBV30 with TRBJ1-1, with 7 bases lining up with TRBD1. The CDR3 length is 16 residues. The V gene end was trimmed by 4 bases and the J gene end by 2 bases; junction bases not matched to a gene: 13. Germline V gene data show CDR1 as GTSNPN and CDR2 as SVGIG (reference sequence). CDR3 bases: TGTGCCTGGAATGCCCTAAGGACAGGCCGAAACACTGAAGCTTTCTTT. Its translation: CAWNALRTGRNTEAFF.

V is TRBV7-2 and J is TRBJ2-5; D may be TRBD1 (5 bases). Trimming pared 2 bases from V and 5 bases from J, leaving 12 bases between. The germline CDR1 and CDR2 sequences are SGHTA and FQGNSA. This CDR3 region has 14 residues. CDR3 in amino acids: CASSLSAGHETQYF. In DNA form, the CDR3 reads TGTGCCAGCAGCTTAAGTGCAGGGCATGAGACCCAGTACTTC.

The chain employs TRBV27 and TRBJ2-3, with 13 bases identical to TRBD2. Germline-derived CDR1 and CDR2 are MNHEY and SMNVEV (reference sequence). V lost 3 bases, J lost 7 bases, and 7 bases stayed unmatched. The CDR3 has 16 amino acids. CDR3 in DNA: TGTGCCAGCAGTTTCCTACTAGCGGGGGGGCCGCATACGCAGTATTTT. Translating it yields CASSFLLAGGPHTQYF.

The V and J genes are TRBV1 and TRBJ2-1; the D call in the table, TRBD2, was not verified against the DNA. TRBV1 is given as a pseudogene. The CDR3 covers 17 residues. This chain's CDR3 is CTSSQDRYSGPYNEQFF. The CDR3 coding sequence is TGCACCAGCAGCCAAGATCGTTATAGCGGACCCTACAATGAGCAGTTCTTC.

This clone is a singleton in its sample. For the CDR3, the DNA is TGCAGTGCCACCGAGCAAGACTCGCAGTACTTC. It specifies CSATEQDSQYF. The rearrangement joins TRBV20-1 to TRBJ2-7; D call uncertain. Per the germline V gene, CDR1 is DFQATT and CDR2 is SNEGSKA (reference sequence). V lost 6 bases to trimming and J lost 9 bases, with 15 bases between them. This CDR3 has 11 amino acids.

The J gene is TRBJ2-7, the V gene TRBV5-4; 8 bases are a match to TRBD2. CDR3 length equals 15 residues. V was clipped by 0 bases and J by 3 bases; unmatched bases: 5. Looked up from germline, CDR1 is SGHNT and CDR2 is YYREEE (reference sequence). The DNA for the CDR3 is TGTGCCAGCAGCTTGGATCCGGGGGGGAGCTACGAGCAGTACTTC. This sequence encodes CASSLDPGGSYEQYF.

The CDR3 region has the DNA TGTGCCAGCAGTTACTCGGCGGCCGGACTGAGGGAGACCCAGTACTTC. It codes for CASSYSAAGLRETQYF. The chain combines TRBV6-2 or TRBV6-3 with TRBJ2-5; D perhaps matches TRBD2 (5 bases). V was shortened by 0 bases and J by 5 bases, with 16 bases between the two germline ends. CDR1 is MNHEY and CDR2 is SVGEGT in the germline V gene. The CDR3 covers 16 residues.

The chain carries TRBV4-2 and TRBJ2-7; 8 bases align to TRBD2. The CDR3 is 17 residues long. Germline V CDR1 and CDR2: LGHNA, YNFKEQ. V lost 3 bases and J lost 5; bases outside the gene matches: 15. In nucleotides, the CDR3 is TGTGCCAGCAGCCAGCAGCAGACCGGGACTAGGTTTGACGAGCAGTACTTC. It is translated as CASSQQQTGTRFDEQYF.

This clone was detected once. CDR3 sequence: CASSLTLQEKLFF. As DNA, the CDR3 is TGTGCCAGCAGTTTAACCTTGCAGGAAAAACTGTTTTTT. The V and J genes are TRBV2 and TRBJ1-4; D is unclear. Germline V gives CDR1 SNHLY, CDR2 FYNNEI. This CDR3 region has 13 residues. V was shortened by 5 bases and J by 8 bases, with 12 bases between the two germline ends.

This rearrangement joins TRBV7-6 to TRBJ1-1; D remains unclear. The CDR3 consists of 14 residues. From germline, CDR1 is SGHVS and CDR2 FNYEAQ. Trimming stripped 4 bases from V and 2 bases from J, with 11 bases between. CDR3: CASSSQLANTEAFF. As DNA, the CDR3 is TGTGCCAGCAGCTCGCAGTTAGCTAACACTGAAGCTTTCTTT.

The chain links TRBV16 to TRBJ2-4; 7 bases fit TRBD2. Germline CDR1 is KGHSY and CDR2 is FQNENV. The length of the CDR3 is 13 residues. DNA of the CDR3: TGTGCTTGGGGGGGATTAGCCAAAAACATTCAGTACTTC. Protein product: CAWGGLAKNIQYF.

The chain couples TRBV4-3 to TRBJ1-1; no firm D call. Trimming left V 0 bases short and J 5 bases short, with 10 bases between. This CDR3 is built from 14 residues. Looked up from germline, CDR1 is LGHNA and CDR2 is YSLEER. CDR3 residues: CASSQDSVLTEAFF. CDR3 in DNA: TGCGCCAGCAGCCAAGATTCGGTCCTGACTGAAGCTTTCTTT.

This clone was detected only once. The CDR3: CASSFEPSRQFF. The CDR3 DNA sequence: TGTGCCAGCAGCTTTGAACCTAGCAGGCAGTTCTTC. V and J are TRBV5-6 and TRBJ2-1; D is perhaps TRBD2 (5 bases). The CDR3 sequence is 12 residues long. The germline gives CDR1 SGHDT, CDR2 YYEEEE. The V end lost 2 bases, the J end lost 12 bases, and 12 bases lay between the germline ends.

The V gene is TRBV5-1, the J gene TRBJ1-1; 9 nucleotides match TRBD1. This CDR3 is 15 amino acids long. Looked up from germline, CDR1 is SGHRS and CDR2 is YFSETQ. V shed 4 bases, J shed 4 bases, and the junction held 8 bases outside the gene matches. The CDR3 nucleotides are TGCGCCAGCAGCGGGGGACAGGGTAGGAGCACTGAAGCTTTCTTT. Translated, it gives CASSGGQGRSTEAFF.

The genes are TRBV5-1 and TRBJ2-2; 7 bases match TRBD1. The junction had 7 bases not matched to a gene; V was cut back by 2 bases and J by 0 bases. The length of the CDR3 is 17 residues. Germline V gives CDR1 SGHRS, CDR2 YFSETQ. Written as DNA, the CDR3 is TGCGCCAGCAGCTTTAGACAGGGATCAACGAACACCGGGGAGCTGTTTTTT. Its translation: CASSFRQGSTNTGELFF.

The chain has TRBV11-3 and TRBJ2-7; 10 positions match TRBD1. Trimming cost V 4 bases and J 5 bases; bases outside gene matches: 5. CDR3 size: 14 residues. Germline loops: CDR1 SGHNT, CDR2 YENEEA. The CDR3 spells CASSSGTGVHEQYF. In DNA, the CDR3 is TGTGCCAGCAGCTCCGGGACAGGGGTACACGAGCAGTACTTC.

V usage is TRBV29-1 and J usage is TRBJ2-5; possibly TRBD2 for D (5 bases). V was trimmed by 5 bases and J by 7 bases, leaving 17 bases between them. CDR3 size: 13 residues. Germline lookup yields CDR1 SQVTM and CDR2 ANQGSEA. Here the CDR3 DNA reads TGCAGCGTTCACCCCCCGGGCCGGGGGACCCAGTACTTC. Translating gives CSVHPPGRGTQYF.

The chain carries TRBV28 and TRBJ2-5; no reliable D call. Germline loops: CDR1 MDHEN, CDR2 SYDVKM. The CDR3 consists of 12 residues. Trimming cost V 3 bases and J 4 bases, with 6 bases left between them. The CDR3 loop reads CASSFLAETQYF. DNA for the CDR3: TGTGCCAGCAGTTTCTTGGCAGAGACCCAGTACTTC. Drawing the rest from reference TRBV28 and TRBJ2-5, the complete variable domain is DVKVTQSSRYLVKRTGEKVFLECVQDMDHENMFWYRQDPGLGLRLIYFSYDVKMKEKGDIPEGYSVSREKKERFSLILESASTNQTSMYLCASSFLAETQYFGPGTRLLVL.

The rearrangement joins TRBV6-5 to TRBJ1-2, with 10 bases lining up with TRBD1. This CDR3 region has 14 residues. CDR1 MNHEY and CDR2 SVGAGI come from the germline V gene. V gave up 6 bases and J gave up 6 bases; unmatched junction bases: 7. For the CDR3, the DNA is TGTGCCAGCAGGCCGCCGGACAGGGGGGATGGCTACACCTTC. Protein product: CASRPPDRGDGYTF.

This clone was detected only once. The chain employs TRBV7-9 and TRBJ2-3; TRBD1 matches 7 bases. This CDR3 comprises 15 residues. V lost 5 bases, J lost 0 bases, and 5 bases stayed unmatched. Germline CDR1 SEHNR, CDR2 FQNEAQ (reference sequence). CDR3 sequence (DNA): TGTGCCAGCAGCCGCGCGGACAGGAGCACAGATACGCAGTATTTT. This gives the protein CASSRADRSTDTQYF.

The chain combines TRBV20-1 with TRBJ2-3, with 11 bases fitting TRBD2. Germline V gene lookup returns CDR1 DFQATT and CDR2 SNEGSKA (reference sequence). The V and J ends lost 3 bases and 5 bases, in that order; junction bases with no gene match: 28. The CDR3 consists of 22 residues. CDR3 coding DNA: TGCAGTGCTAGTGTACTAGCGGGAGCGGGGGCACTCCCCGGGGGCGTTGGAGATACGCAGTATTTT. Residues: CSASVLAGAGALPGGVGDTQYF.

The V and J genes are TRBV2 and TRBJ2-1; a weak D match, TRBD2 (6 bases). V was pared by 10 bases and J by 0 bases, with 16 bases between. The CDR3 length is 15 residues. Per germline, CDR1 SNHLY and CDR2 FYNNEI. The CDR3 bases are TGTGCCACCGGGCGGGGTAGTGGCTCCTACAATGAGCAGTTCTTC. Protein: CATGRGSGSYNEQFF. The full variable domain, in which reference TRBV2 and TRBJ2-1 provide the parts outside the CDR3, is EPEVTQTPSHQVTQMGQEVILRCVPISNHLYFYWYRQILGQKVEFLVSFYNNEISEKSEIFDDQFSVERPDGSNFTLKIRSTKLEDSAMYFCATGRGSGSYNEQFFGPGTRLTVL.